The clone carrying this T cell receptor (beta chain) occurred once. Germline CDR1 GTSNPN, CDR2 SVGIG (reference sequence). Germline trimming cut 4 bases from V and 4 bases from J; bases unmatched to any gene: 6. The CDR3 contains 13 residues. As processed by the authors: Researchers report that nucleated cell counts were estimated from reference gene primer amplification. Assay used: immunoSEQ multiplex PCR; TCRdb lists only in-frame clones, some missing. V and J calls plus clone size are reproduced from that table; the DNA served to infer D and trimming. The repertoire has approximately 160,000 clones, 76% of them found once; the top ten carry around 3.5%. This sample is part of a study of blood T cell repertoires in COVID-19. Looking at the study overall: Collection of acute and convalescent COVID-19 samples took place in the United States, Italy and Spain. The cDNA or gDNA used as material had been derived from T cells, B-cell-depleted T cells, or PBMCs.

The rearrangement joins TRBV30 to TRBJ2-5, with 7 positions matching TRBD1. Sequencing was done on a sample of peripheral blood. The clonotype originates from a woman of 80 years or more with acute or convalescent COVID-19. The CDR3 region is CAWTDRVGETQYF. Written as DNA, the CDR3 is TGTGCCTGGACTGACAGGGTGGGAGAGACCCAGTACTTC.